This T cell receptor beta chain stems from a study of PD-L1 blockade in urothelial cancer listed by TCRdb under 2017. For the wider study: All patients started therapy in about 2014 and received atezolizumab 1,200 mg intravenously every 3 weeks. About 10 patients achieved durable clinical benefit and around 19 did not. An ECOG performance status of 0 or 1 was recorded for the patients, and 0 to 3 prior chemotherapy regimens had been received by the patients. Durable clinical benefit was defined as progression-free survival longer than 6 months, and TCR features were also tested against progression-free and overall survival. A median of 141,255 T cells and 80,000 to 95,000 unique TCRs was obtained from blood samples, and a median clonality of approximately 0.08 was observed. Some 30 patients had pretreatment blood TCR-seq, around 25 had at least one posttreatment blood collection, and around 25 had tumor TCR-seq. The study was an exploratory multi-omic analysis of somatic, immune and clinical correlates of response to PD-L1 blockade with atezolizumab in urothelial cancer. About 90% of the roughly 29 patients were males with bladder-origin urothelial cancer, and about 60% of the roughly 30 reported a prior smoking history. Pretreatment tumor samples, along with matched peripheral blood serially collected before and after atezolizumab treatment, were subjected to TCR sequencing. Blood samples were analyzed at 3 weeks after treatment start (second dose) and at 6 weeks after treatment start. In the same patients, pretreatment tumors underwent whole exome sequencing and RNA sequencing in addition to TCR sequencing.

Each PCR received spiked-in synthetic TCR analog templates so that absolute template abundance could be estimated from read counts. Using the immunoSEQ assay, TCRbeta CDR3 regions were amplified from genomic DNA with bias-controlled V and J gene primers. Sequencing of rearranged TCRbeta segments was performed at approximately 20X coverage. On the study's bioinformatics: Clustering was used to correct sequencing errors, and CDR3s were annotated against IMGT to assign V, D and J genes. Downstream analyses used only productive TCRbeta rearrangements and left out out-of-frame or stop-codon sequences. To compute clonality, Shannon entropy was normalized by the log of the number of unique productive sequences and then subtracted from one. Clones differing between time points or between blood and tumor were identified by Fisher's exact test with Benjamini-Hochberg correction at adjusted p below 0.01. Not all clones reach the TCRdb copy of this immuneACCESS table, which keeps in-frame sequences only. Checked studies attribute under half of the gap to unresolved V genes and leave the rest unexplained. V, J and clone size derive from that table, while D and trimming were established from the DNA sequence. The sample has around 53,000 clones on record, nearly 85% of them singletons. About 5.6% of the sample comes from the top ten.

Study-wide conclusions, independent of this receptor: Improved progression-free and overall survival was found to be associated with pretreatment peripheral blood TCR clonality below the median. Patients with durable benefit showed greater expansion of tumor-associated TCR clones in peripheral blood 3 weeks after starting treatment (n ≈ 20, p = 0.022). Because the sample size was small (n = 29) and many of the analyses were exploratory, the results are meant to be hypothesis-generating.

The cohort included 29 patients with locally advanced or metastatic urothelial carcinoma who were treated at Memorial Sloan Kettering on a trial protocol. Peripheral blood mononuclear cells were collected pretreatment and during treatment, at between 1 and 8 total time points per patient. The Qiagen DNeasy Blood extraction kit was used to purify genomic DNA from total PBMCs and tumor samples. PBMCs were collected pretreatment and during treatment, and were isolated and stored as previously described. Unmatched junction bases come to 6, with V trimmed by 3 bases and J by 6 bases. CDR3 length: 13 amino acids, cysteine to phenylalanine. Only the CDR3 portion is preserved as DNA: 39 bases, with reading frame beginning at the first base. Based on the germline V gene, the CDR1 and CDR2 sequences are SGDLS and YYNGEE. For this clone: Its binding antigen is unknown. One base away there is no much larger clone; base qualities are not given.

This clonotype originated in a man in his forties with urothelial cancer. The sample here was PBMCs, taken around atezolizumab (anti-PD-L1) treatment. The rearrangement joined TRBV9 to TRBJ2-7; TRBD1 matches 7 bases in the middle. CDR3 loop: CASSDGRGSEQYF. The DNA reads TGTGCCAGCAGCGACGGCAGGGGGTCCGAGCAGTACTTC.